What follows are 17 T cell receptor beta chains derived from one specimen sequenced in a study of cytomegalovirus exposure and HLA in healthy donors. The PCR ran on 60 Vbeta and 13 Jbeta primers. Clones were sequenced by immunoSEQ multiplex PCR, and TCRdb holds only the in-frame ones, with some missing. This table lists about 200,000 clones. The sample was PBMCs. The receptor source for this set is a boy aged 5-17 years in good health and CMV-seronegative.

The CDR3 DNA is TGTGCCAGCAGTCTCCCCGGGACAGGCTTCTCTCGGGAGCAGTTCTTC. Translated, it gives CASSLPGTGFSREQFF. V usage is TRBV28 and J usage is TRBJ2-1; TRBD1 matches 8 bases. Trimming at V came to 5 bases and at J to 10 bases, leaving 16 bases not matched to a gene. Germline loops: CDR1 MDHEN, CDR2 SYDVKM. The length of the CDR3 is 16 residues.

The V call is TRBV20-1, the J call TRBJ2-1; D is uncertain. CDR3 length: 11 residues. Germline assignment: CDR1 DFQATT and CDR2 SNEGSKA (reference sequence). The V end was cut by 3 bases, the J end by 6 bases, with 6 bases between. The CDR3 loop is CSASAGNEQFF. The CDR3, as DNA: TGCAGTGCTAGTGCAGGCAATGAGCAGTTCTTC.

This chain links TRBV7-3 with TRBJ2-1; 10 bases align to TRBD2. V gave up 3 bases and J gave up 0 bases; unmatched junction bases: 11. Germline lookup yields CDR1 SGHTA and CDR2 FQGTGA. This CDR3 has 19 residues. This CDR3 is CASSFSSGGFSSSYNEQFF. The CDR3, as DNA: TGTGCCAGCAGCTTCTCTAGCGGGGGTTTTTCAAGCTCCTACAATGAGCAGTTCTTC. The whole variable domain, filled in from reference TRBV7-3 and TRBJ2-1, reads GAGVSQTPSNKVTEKGKYVELRCDPISGHTALYWYRQSLGQGPEFLIYFQGTGAADDSGLPNDRFFAVRPEGSVSTLKIQRTERGDSAVYLCASSFSSGGFSSSYNEQFFGPGTRLTVL.

The genes are TRBV30 and TRBJ1-6; D is unclear. Germline V gene lookup returns CDR1 GTSNPN and CDR2 SVGIG (reference sequence). Trimming cost V 2 bases and J 5 bases, with 16 bases left between them. The CDR3 extends over 16 amino acids. Here the CDR3 reads CAWSHTIGSHNSPLHF. CDR3 DNA: TGTGCCTGGAGTCATACGATTGGGAGTCATAATTCACCCCTCCACTTT. The full variable domain, with the rest looked up from reference TRBV30 and TRBJ1-6, is SQTIHQWPATLVQPVGSPLSLECTVEGTSNPNLYWYRQAAGRGLQLLFYSVGIGQISSEVPQNLSASRPQDRQFILSSKKLLLSDSGFYLCAWSHTIGSHNSPLHFGNGTRLTVT.

The genes are TRBV7-3 and TRBJ2-3; D unresolved. The V gene lost 6 bases and the J gene lost 5 bases, with 12 bases spanning the gap. Per germline, CDR1 SGHTA and CDR2 FQGTGA. The CDR3 is 13 amino acids. The CDR3 nucleotides read TGTGCCAGCAGTTTATCTCTACGAGATACGCAGTATTTT. It codes for CASSLSLRDTQYF.

The chain combines TRBV4-3 with TRBJ2-7; 7 nucleotides match TRBD2. There are 15 residues in the CDR3. The germline V gene encodes CDR1 LGHNA and CDR2 YSLEER. V trimming: 0 bases; J trimming: 4 bases; junction bases outside the gene matches: 6. CDR3 DNA sequence: TGCGCCAGCAGCCAAGATCGCCTAGCGGATTACGAGCAGTACTTC. This translates into CASSQDRLADYEQYF.

The chain has TRBV30 and TRBJ1-1; D possibly corresponds to TRBD1 (5 bases). The CDR3 has 12 residues. The germline gives CDR1 GTSNPN, CDR2 SVGIG (reference sequence). Trimming cost V 0 bases and J 11 bases, with 13 bases left between them. CDR3 DNA: TGTGCCTGGAGTGTATCCAGGGCCAAGGCTTTCTTT. Translated: CAWSVSRAKAFF.

The chain recombines TRBV5-1 with TRBJ2-5; perhaps D is TRBD1 or TRBD2 (6 bases each). The J call could be wrong; TRBJ2-7 is a better fit for the DNA end. Germline V gene sequence: CDR1 SGHRS, CDR2 YFSETQ. The CDR3 loop spans 13 amino acids. CDR3 DNA sequence: TGCGCCAGCAGCGGAGGGGGCTCCTACGAGCAGTACTTC. Translation gives CASSGGGSYEQYF.

This chain uses TRBV10-1 with TRBJ1-5, with 11 positions matching TRBD1. After removal of 8 bases from V and 0 bases from J, the junction contained 15 bases not matched to a gene. Germline assignment: CDR1 WNHNN and CDR2 SYGVQD (reference sequence). The CDR3 sequence is 19 residues long. The CDR3 nucleotides read TGCGCCAGCGGGCTTGTTCGGGGACAGGGGGAAAATAGCAATCAGCCCCAGCATTTT. It codes for CASGLVRGQGENSNQPQHF.

The rearrangement joins TRBV6-1 to TRBJ1-5; 10 bases are shared with TRBD1. The germline V gene encodes CDR1 MNHNS and CDR2 SASEGT. V shed 4 bases and J 6 bases; nucleotides not matched to a gene: 6. This CDR3 comprises 15 residues. The CDR3 DNA sequence: TGTGCCAGCAGTGGAGGGACAGGGGTTGGTCAGCCCCAGCATTTT. Amino acid sequence: CASSGGTGVGQPQHF.

This chain connects TRBV11-2 to TRBJ1-1; 7 bases line up with TRBD1. With V trimmed by 2 bases and J by 6 bases, 9 bases remained unmatched. Germline CDR1 is SGHAT and CDR2 is FQNNGV. The CDR3 has 15 residues. The CDR3 DNA is TGTGCCAGCAGCTTACCCAGAGACAGGGTCGCTGAAGCTTTCTTT. Its protein is CASSLPRDRVAEAFF. The entire variable domain, with the rest obtained from reference TRBV11-2 and TRBJ1-1, is as follows: EAGVAQSPRYKIIEKRQSVAFWCNPISGHATLYWYQQILGQGPKLLIQFQNNGVVDDSQLPKDRFSAERLKGVDSTLKIQPAKLEDSAVYLCASSLPRDRVAEAFFGQGTRLTVV.

The V gene is TRBV6-5, the J gene TRBJ2-2, with TRBD2 as a possible D gene (5 bases). Between the trimmed V and J ends, which lost 0 bases and 1 base, there was a span of 9 bases. Per germline, CDR1 MNHEY and CDR2 SVGAGI. This CDR3 spans 16 amino acids. The CDR3 DNA follows: TGTGCCAGCAGTTACTCTGTGACTATGAACACCGGGGAGCTGTTTTTT. This translates into CASSYSVTMNTGELFF.

The chain couples TRBV6-6 to TRBJ2-2; D possibly corresponds to TRBD1 (5 bases). This CDR3 is 15 amino acids long. Germline values: CDR1 MNHNY, CDR2 SVGAGI (reference sequence). V shed 2 bases and J shed 7 bases, with 14 bases lying between them. The CDR3, as DNA: TGTGCCAGCAGTTACCAGGGAAAGGGGCACGGGGAGCTGTTTTTT. This sequence encodes CASSYQGKGHGELFF.

V is TRBV27 and J is TRBJ2-1; D not certain. Germline CDR1 MNHEY, CDR2 SMNVEV (reference sequence). With 8 bases removed from V and 9 bases from J, the gap between germline ends came to 11 bases. The CDR3 is 11 amino acids. CDR3 sequence: CASGEVGEQFF. The DNA for the CDR3 is TGTGCCAGCGGCGAGGTGGGTGAGCAGTTCTTC.

The chain is built from TRBV11-2 and TRBJ1-1; TRBD1 agrees at 8 bases. The CDR3 runs to 17 residues. Germline lookup yields CDR1 SGHAT and CDR2 FQNNGV. Trimming at V came to 3 bases and at J to 1 base, leaving 10 bases not matched to a gene. The CDR3 is CASSFRVGQGWNTEAFF. In DNA, the CDR3 is TGTGCCAGCAGCTTTCGTGTAGGACAGGGATGGAACACTGAAGCTTTCTTT.

This sequence joins TRBV11-2 and TRBJ2-1; D uncertain. This CDR3 contains 12 residues. The germline gives CDR1 SGHAT, CDR2 FQNNGV. Trimming pared 1 base from V and 8 bases from J, leaving 6 bases between. The CDR3 coding sequence is TGTGCCAGCAGCTTAGCCCAGGATGAGCAGTTCTTC. It yields the protein CASSLAQDEQFF.

V gene TRBV30 combines with J gene TRBJ1-2; D might be TRBD1 (5 bases). CDR3 length: 11 amino acids. Germline V lookup: CDR1 GTSNPN, CDR2 SVGIG (reference sequence). The CDR3 bases are TGTGCTGGAGGGGTCGGCTATGGCTACACCTTC. The encoded protein is CAGGVGYGYTF.